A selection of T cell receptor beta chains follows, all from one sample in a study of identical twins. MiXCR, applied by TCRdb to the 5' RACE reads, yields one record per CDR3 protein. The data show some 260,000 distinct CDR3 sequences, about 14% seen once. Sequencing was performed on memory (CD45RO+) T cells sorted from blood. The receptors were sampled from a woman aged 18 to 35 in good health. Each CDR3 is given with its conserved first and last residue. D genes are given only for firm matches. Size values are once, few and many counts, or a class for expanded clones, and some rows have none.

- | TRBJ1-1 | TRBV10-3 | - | CAISDQNREAFF | TGTGCCATCAGTGATCAGAACAGGGAAGCTTTCTTT
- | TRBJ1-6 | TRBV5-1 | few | CASSLEDGNSPLHF | TGCGCCAGCAGCTTGGAGGATGGGAATTCACCCCTCCACTTT
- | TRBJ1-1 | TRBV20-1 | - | CSAFKNTEAFF | TGCAGTGCTTTCAAGAACACTGAAGCTTTCTTT
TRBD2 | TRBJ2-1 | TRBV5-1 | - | CASSNVGGDEQFF | TGCGCCAGCAGCAACGTGGGGGGGGATGAGCAGTTCTTC
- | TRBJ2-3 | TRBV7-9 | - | CASSFQGDTQYF | TGTGCCAGCAGCTTTCAAGGAGATACGCAGTATTTT
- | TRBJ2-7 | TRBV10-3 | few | CAITPQGTYEQYF | TGTGCCATCACCCCCCAGGGGACCTACGAGCAGTACTTC
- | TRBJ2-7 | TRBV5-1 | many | CASSFQAVNEQYF | TGCGCCAGCAGCTTTCAGGCCGTTAACGAGCAGTACTTC
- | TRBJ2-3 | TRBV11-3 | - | CASSLVGGVDTQYF | TGTGCCAGCAGCTTAGTCGGGGGAGTAGATACGCAGTATTTT
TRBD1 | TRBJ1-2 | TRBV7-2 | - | CASSARQGAVDYGYTF | TGTGCCAGCAGCGCCCGACAGGGGGCAGTTGACTATGGCTACACCTTC
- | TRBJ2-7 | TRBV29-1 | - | CSGRLGRAEPYEQYF | TGCAGCGGCCGTCTAGGCAGGGCCGAGCCCTACGAGCAGTACTTC
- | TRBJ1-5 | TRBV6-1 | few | CASRETGSQPQHF | TGTGCCAGCAGAGAAACGGGGAGTCAGCCCCAGCATTTT
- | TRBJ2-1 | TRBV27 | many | CASSFRSDNNEQFF | TGTGCCAGCAGTTTTCGGTCAGATAACAATGAGCAGTTCTTC
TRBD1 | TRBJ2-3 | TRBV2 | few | CASALRGLGDTQYF | TGTGCCAGCGCGTTGAGGGGGCTAGGGGATACGCAGTATTTT
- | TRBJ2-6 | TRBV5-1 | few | CASSPEGYPGANVLTF | TGCGCCAGCAGCCCGGAGGGGTATCCTGGGGCCAACGTCCTGACTTTC
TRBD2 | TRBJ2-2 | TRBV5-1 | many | CASSLGYTSGTNTGELFF | TGCGCCAGCAGCTTGGGGTATACTAGCGGCACGAACACCGGGGAGCTGTTTTTT
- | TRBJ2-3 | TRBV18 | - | CASSQLSGARRADTQYF | TGTGCCAGCTCGCAACTATCCGGGGCCCGTAGAGCAGATACGCAGTATTTT
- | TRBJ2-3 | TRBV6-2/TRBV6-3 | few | CASSQRQATDTQYF | TGTGCCAGCAGTCAGAGACAGGCCACAGATACGCAGTATTTT
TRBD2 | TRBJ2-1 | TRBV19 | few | CASSLAGGLNEQFF | TGTGCCAGTAGTCTAGCGGGGGGGCTCAATGAGCAGTTCTTC
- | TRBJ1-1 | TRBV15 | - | CATSRELEGHTEAFF | TGTGCCACCAGCAGAGAATTAGAGGGGCACACTGAAGCTTTCTTT
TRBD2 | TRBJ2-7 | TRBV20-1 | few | CSARDSGRAEQYF | TGCAGTGCTAGAGATAGCGGGAGGGCCGAGCAGTACTTC
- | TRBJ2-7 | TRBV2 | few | CASNPTGPYEQYF | TGTGCCAGCAACCCAACAGGGCCGTACGAGCAGTACTTC
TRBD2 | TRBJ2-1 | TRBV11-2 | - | CASSSAGTRDNEQFF | TGTGCCAGCAGCTCCGCCGGGACTAGGGACAATGAGCAGTTCTTC
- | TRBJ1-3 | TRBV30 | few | CAWSSLGPYSGNTIYF | TGTGCCTGGAGTAGTCTGGGGCCATACTCTGGAAACACCATATATTTT
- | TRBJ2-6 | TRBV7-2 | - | CASSQRSSGANVLTF | TGTGCCAGCAGCCAACGGTCCTCTGGGGCCAACGTCCTGACTTTC
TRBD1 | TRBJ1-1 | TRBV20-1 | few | CSARIKTGLNTEAFF | TGCAGTGCTAGGATTAAGACAGGGCTGAACACTGAAGCTTTCTTT
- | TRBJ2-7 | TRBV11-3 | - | CASTFRGENYEQYF | TGTGCCAGCACCTTTCGGGGAGAGAACTACGAGCAGTACTTC
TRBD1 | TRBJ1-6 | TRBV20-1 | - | CSVGGGDSPLHF | TGCAGTGTTGGAGGGGGCGACTCACCCCTCCACTTT
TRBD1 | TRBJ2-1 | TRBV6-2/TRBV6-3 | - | CASTIPRTGGNNEQFF | TGTGCCAGCACTATACCCCGGACAGGGGGCAACAATGAGCAGTTCTTC
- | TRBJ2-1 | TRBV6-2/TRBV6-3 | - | CASSYHSMRRGDEQFF | TGTGCCAGCAGTTACCACTCGATGCGGAGGGGGGATGAGCAGTTCTTC
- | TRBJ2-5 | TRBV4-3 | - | CASSSGPLRGETQYF | TGCGCCAGCAGCTCGGGACCTCTAAGGGGAGAGACCCAGTACTTC
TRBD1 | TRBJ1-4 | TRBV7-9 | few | CASNAQGGAGEKLFF | TGTGCCAGCAACGCGCAGGGGGGCGCCGGTGAAAAACTGTTTTTT
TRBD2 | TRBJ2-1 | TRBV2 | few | CASSVSGRAHEQFF | TGTGCCAGCAGTGTTAGCGGGAGGGCGCATGAGCAGTTCTTC
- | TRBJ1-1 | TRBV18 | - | CASSPSSGGDTEAFF | TGTGCCAGCTCACCTTCCTCCGGGGGAGACACTGAAGCTTTCTTT
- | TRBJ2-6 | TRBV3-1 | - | CASSDVALSGANVLTF | TGTGCCAGCAGCGACGTCGCCCTCTCTGGGGCCAACGTCCTGACTTTC
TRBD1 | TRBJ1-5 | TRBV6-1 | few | CATSGTGGLNQPQHF | TGTGCCACGTCTGGGACAGGGGGCCTCAATCAGCCCCAGCATTTT
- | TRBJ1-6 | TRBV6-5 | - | CASSYSNRWGNSPLHF | TGTGCCAGCAGTTACTCGAACCGGTGGGGAAATTCACCCCTCCACTTT
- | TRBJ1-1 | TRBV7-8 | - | CASSFFRAEAFF | TGTGCCAGCAGCTTTTTCCGGGCTGAAGCTTTCTTT
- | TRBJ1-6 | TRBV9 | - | CASSSNAGSPLHF | TGTGCCAGCAGCTCCAACGCGGGGTCACCCCTCCACTTT
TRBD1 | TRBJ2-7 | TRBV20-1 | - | CSADRVRDEQYF | TGCAGTGCGGACAGGGTAAGGGACGAGCAGTACTTC
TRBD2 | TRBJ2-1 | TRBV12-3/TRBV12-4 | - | CASSPGTRGNEQFF | TGTGCCAGCAGTCCCGGGACTAGGGGCAATGAGCAGTTCTTC
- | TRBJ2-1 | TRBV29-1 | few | CSLQRGSVNEQFF | TGCAGCCTACAACGCGGCTCGGTCAATGAGCAGTTCTTC
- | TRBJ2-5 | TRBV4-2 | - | CASSQGLYGETQYF | TGTGCCAGCAGCCAAGGTCTCTACGGGGAGACCCAGTACTTC
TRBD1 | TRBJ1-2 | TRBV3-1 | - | CASSPLEQGTSYGYTF | TGTGCCAGCAGCCCCTTAGAACAGGGGACAAGCTATGGCTACACCTTC
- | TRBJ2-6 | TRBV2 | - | CASSERLGRTGSSGANVLTF | TGTGCCAGCAGTGAAAGGCTGGGGCGAACAGGGAGCTCTGGGGCCAACGTCCTGACTTTC
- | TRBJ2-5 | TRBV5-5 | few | CASIPGTPIRETQYF | TGTGCCAGCATCCCCGGGACGCCGATCAGGGAGACCCAGTACTTC
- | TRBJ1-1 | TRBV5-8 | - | CASSLGGPTEAFF | TGTGCCAGCAGCTTGGGGGGTCCCACTGAAGCTTTCTTT
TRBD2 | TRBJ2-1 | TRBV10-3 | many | CAISASSGDREQFF | TGTGCCATCAGCGCCTCTAGCGGGGATCGTGAGCAGTTCTTC
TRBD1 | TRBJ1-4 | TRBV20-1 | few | CSARGTGPMKLFF | TGCAGTGCTAGAGGGACAGGGCCGATGAAACTGTTTTTT
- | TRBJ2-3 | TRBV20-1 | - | CSAGNWGADTDTQYF | TGCAGTGCCGGAAATTGGGGGGCAGACACAGATACGCAGTATTTT
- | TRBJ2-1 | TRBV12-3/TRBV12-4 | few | CASILGWGLYNEQFF | TGTGCCAGCATCCTGGGGTGGGGGCTCTACAATGAGCAGTTCTTC
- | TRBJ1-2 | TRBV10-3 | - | CAISQPQQGSEGYTF | TGTGCCATCAGCCAACCCCAACAGGGATCCGAGGGCTACACCTTC
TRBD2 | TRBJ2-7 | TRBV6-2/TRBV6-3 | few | CASKIAGSSYEQYF | TGTGCCAGCAAGATAGCGGGGAGCTCCTACGAGCAGTACTTC